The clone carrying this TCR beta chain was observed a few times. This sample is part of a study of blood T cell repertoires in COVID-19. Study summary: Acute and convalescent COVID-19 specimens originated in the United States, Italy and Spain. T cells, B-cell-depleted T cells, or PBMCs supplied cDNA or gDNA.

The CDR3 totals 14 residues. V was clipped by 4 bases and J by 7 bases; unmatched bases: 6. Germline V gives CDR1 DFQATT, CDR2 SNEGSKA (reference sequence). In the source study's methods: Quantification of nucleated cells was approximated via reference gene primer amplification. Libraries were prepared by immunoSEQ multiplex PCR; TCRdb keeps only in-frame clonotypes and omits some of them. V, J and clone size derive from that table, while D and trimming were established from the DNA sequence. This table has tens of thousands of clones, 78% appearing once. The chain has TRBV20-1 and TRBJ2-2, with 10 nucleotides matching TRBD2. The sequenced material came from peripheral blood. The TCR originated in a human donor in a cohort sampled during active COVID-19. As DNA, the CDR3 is TGCAGTGCTACTGATAGCGGGAGGAACGGGGAGCTGTTTTTT. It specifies CSATDSGRNGELFF.